This T cell receptor beta chain was retrieved from a study of siplizumab effects on memory and regulatory T cells. Study-level points and caveats: Naive or memory phenotype was unassignable for roughly 75-96% of proliferating CD4+ or CD8+ clones.

J gave up 5 bases and V 7 bases, and 14 bases lay outside the gene matches. The CDR3 spans 17 residues. The germline V gene has CDR1 MDHEN and CDR2 SYDVKM. Concerning this clone itself: Its antigen is unknown.

Sequencing of each sample assayed around 10^5 TCR templates. Profiled with immunoSEQ multiplex PCR; TCRdb holds only in-frame clones, not every one. The data show approximately 50,000 clones, more than 85% seen once. This chain connects TRBV28 to TRBJ2-7, with 13 bases aligning to TRBD2. Sequencing was done on a sample of CD8+ T cells sorted from blood. This sequence was found in a human donor in good health. The CDR3 here is CASTGDVTSGRFDEQYF. Written as DNA, the CDR3 is TGTGCCAGCACCGGGGACGTGACTAGCGGGAGGTTCGACGAGCAGTACTTC.